This T cell receptor (beta chain) was retrieved from a study of T cell responses to AZD1222 COVID-19 vaccine. Trimming removed 4 bases from V and 0 bases from J; junction bases left unmatched: 4. The CDR3 consists of 16 residues. CDR1 LGHNA and CDR2 YSLEER come from the germline V gene. Clones were read by immunoSEQ multiplex PCR, and TCRdb kept only the in-frame ones, dropping some. The sample yields about 130,000 clones, approximately 86% seen once. A note on this clone: Its antigen is undetermined.

Study-level points and caveats: Distributed over spike, vaccine-associated CD4 TCRs predominated at 160-218 and 743-854. Possibly, clonal diversity was underestimated; donors were largely white British and included more females. Every sample of the repertoires postdated the peak T cell response.

V and J are TRBV4-3 and TRBJ2-1; 9 bases map to TRBD1. The source material was peripheral blood, sampled on day 0 of AZD1222 vaccination. This TCR derives from an adult in good health. The CDR3 nucleotides read TGCGCCAGCAGCCTCGGACAGGGGTACTCCTACAATGAGCAGTTCTTC. Translating it yields CASSLGQGYSYNEQFF.